The following is a TCR beta chain sequence with its context. Its antigen is undetermined. This sample stems from a study of cytomegalovirus exposure and HLA in healthy donors. Study context: Counted in an early data release were 85 million or so unique TCRs from HLA-typed donors.

The CDR3 consists of 16 residues. V gave up 1 base and J gave up 0 bases, with 7 bases separating them. Germline lookup yields CDR1 SGHTA and CDR2 FQGTGA. Donors showed nominal health when sampled, although they likely had unrecorded immune exposures. Study observations and caveats: Among CMV-associated TCR beta chains, most appeared HLA-restricted in a later analysis.

PCR primers comprised 60 Vbeta and 13 Jbeta primers. Measured with immunoSEQ multiplex PCR; TCRdb has only the in-frame clones, and not every one. The sample lists about 180,000 clones; more than 75% were seen once. This clonotype was obtained from a man between 40 and 49 years old in good health and CMV-seronegative. V usage is TRBV7-3 and J usage is TRBJ2-6; the D gene is possibly TRBD1 (6 bases). Material for sequencing was PBMCs. The CDR3 bases are TGTGCCAGCAGCTTAAGGACAGCCTCTGGGGCCAACGTCCTGACTTTC. Amino acid sequence: CASSLRTASGANVLTF.